Below are 5 T cell receptor beta chains sequenced from a single sample in a study of blood T cell repertoires in COVID-19. Only in-frame clones appear in the TCRdb table, and some are missing; sequencing was by immunoSEQ multiplex PCR. The sample yields more than 45,000 clones, less than 90% seen once. What was sequenced was peripheral blood. The source is a human donor in a cohort sampled during active COVID-19.

The chain joins TRBV5-1 to TRBJ1-1, with D possibly matching TRBD1 (6 bases). Germline V lookup: CDR1 SGHRS, CDR2 YFSETQ. CDR3 length equals 15 residues. V lost 0 bases, J lost 1 base, and 10 bases lay in between. The chain's CDR3 is CASSLVPGENTEAFF. CDR3 nucleotides: TGCGCCAGCAGCTTGGTGCCAGGGGAGAACACTGAAGCTTTCTTT.

The gene calls are TRBV6-1 and TRBJ1-1, with D perhaps matching TRBD1 (5 bases). The V end was cut by 2 bases, the J end by 1 base, with 5 bases between. The germline CDR1 and CDR2 sequences are MNHNS and SASEGT. This CDR3 contains 13 residues. In DNA form, the CDR3 reads TGTGCCAGCAGTGAACAGGGGAACACTGAAGCTTTCTTT. This gives the protein CASSEQGNTEAFF.

This clone was counted once. The rearrangement uses TRBV19 and TRBJ2-1; the D gene is possibly TRBD1 (6 bases). The V gene's germline CDR1 is LNHDA and CDR2 SQIVND (reference sequence). V dropped 8 bases and J dropped 7 bases, with 15 bases sitting between them. This CDR3 has 13 residues. The CDR3: CASALQGRNEQFF. The CDR3 DNA reads TGTGCCAGTGCTTTACAGGGCAGGAATGAGCAGTTCTTC.

V is TRBV6-6 and J is TRBJ1-1; possible D gene TRBD1, 6 bases. The CDR3 contains 15 residues. The ends were cut back, 5 bases at V and 3 bases at J, with 16 bases in the middle. Germline CDR1 reads MNHNY; CDR2 reads SVGAGI (reference sequence). The CDR3 DNA is TGTGCCAGCAGTGAGCCCGGGACACAATACACTGAAGCTTTCTTT. Translation: CASSEPGTQYTEAFF.

The J gene is TRBJ2-5, the V gene TRBV7-8, with 7 nucleotides matching TRBD2. Germline CDR1 SGHVS, CDR2 FQNEAQ. The V gene end was trimmed by 5 bases and the J gene end by 3 bases; junction bases not matched to a gene: 6. The CDR3 runs 14 residues. The CDR3 bases are TGTGCCAGCAGCCTGCCGGGACTAAAAGAGACCCAGTACTTC. Protein product: CASSLPGLKETQYF.